Only one count was recorded for the clone carrying this T cell receptor beta chain. Its target is not known. The data are from a study of cytomegalovirus exposure and HLA in healthy donors. Overall study context: Out of 398 genotyped donors, 81% belonged to the Caucasian-associated ancestry cluster.

CDR3 length equals 12 residues. The V gene's germline CDR1 is MDHEN and CDR2 SYDVKM. Trimming took off 5 bases at V and 4 bases at J, with 9 bases between the two ends. Vbeta (60) and Jbeta (13) primers were used in the PCR. TCRdb's table, derived via immunoSEQ multiplex PCR, lists solely in-frame clones and lacks some. In the table there are 150,000 to 250,000 clones, roughly 80% of which are singletons. Study-wide results and caveats: It was reported that TCR beta sequences correctly inferred the HLA-A and HLA-B alleles for most subjects. Cytomegalovirus-associated TCR beta chains were listed, numbering 150 to 200.

The sample taken for sequencing was PBMCs. The sequence was collected from a woman aged 50 to 65 in good health and CMV-seropositive. The chain links TRBV28 to TRBJ2-7; D unclear. Here the CDR3 reads CASSPPGYEQYF. Here the CDR3 DNA reads TGTGCCAGCAGTCCCCCCGGTTACGAGCAGTACTTC.